The 22 T cell receptor beta chains presented below share a single source sample, sequenced in a study of T-cell memory formation after mild COVID-19. Via MiXCR, TCRdb re-called the 5' RACE reads, giving one row per CDR3 protein. This sample has under 300,000 distinct CDR3 sequences, with 8% to 9% found just once. The specimen was PBMCs or a T cell subset sorted from them (not recorded which). All receptors derive from a man younger than 35 who had mild COVID-19 (a few samples of this study predate the infection). Cell type and time point are not known.

This chain connects TRBV5-1 to TRBJ2-5; 11 nucleotides line up with TRBD1. Losses at the gene ends were 5 bases for V and 4 bases for J; bases not matched to a gene: 10. The CDR3 consists of 16 residues. Germline V lookup: CDR1 SGHRS, CDR2 YFSETQ. The CDR3 here is CASRPLGTGGGETQYF. The CDR3 region has the DNA TGCGCCAGCAGACCCCTGGGGACAGGGGGTGGAGAGACCCAGTACTTC.

The V gene is TRBV4-1, the J gene TRBJ1-5, with D possibly being TRBD1 (5 bases). The CDR3 length is 15 residues. Trimming cost V 0 bases and J 0 bases, with 6 bases left between them. Per germline, CDR1 MGHRA and CDR2 YSYEKL. CDR3 sequence reads: CASSQDQGSNQPQHF. Here the CDR3 DNA reads TGCGCCAGCAGCCAAGATCAGGGTAGCAATCAGCCCCAGCATTTT.

The sample holds many counts of this clonotype. The chain joins TRBV7-2 to TRBJ1-2; no clear D gene. With 3 bases removed from V and 5 bases from J, the gap between germline ends came to 10 bases. Germline values: CDR1 SGHTA, CDR2 FQGNSA. This CDR3 is built from 13 residues. The CDR3 DNA reads as TGTGCCAGCAGCTTCCCAAGTACATATGGCTACACCTTC. Translated: CASSFPSTYGYTF.

This sequence joins TRBV9 and TRBJ2-3; 8 nucleotides match TRBD1. The trim removed 2 bases at V and 0 bases at J, leaving 2 bases unmatched. The V gene's germline CDR1 is SGDLS and CDR2 YYNGEE. This CDR3 is 15 amino acids long. In nucleotides, the CDR3 is TGTGCCAGCAGCGTGGGACAGGCTAGCACAGATACGCAGTATTTT. It is translated as CASSVGQASTDTQYF.

The rearrangement uses TRBV4-3 and TRBJ2-1; TRBD2 matches 8 bases. The CDR3 sequence is 15 residues long. Unmatched junction bases numbered 9, after V lost 4 bases and J lost 7 bases. Germline V gives CDR1 LGHNA, CDR2 YSLEER. The CDR3 DNA reads TGCGCCAGCAGCCTCTTGGGCGGGGGGAGAAATGAGCAGTTCTTC. Amino acids: CASSLLGGGRNEQFF.

This clonotype was observed a handful of times. The chain carries TRBV7-2 and TRBJ2-1, with TRBD2 identical over 9 bases. Germline V CDR1 and CDR2: SGHTA, FQGNSA. With V trimmed by 5 bases and J by 9 bases, 17 bases remained unmatched. The length of the CDR3 is 17 residues. The CDR3 sequence: CASSPPVGAGGRGEQFF. CDR3 DNA sequence: TGTGCCAGCAGCCCCCCAGTGGGAGCGGGGGGCCGAGGTGAGCAGTTCTTC.

The chain carries TRBV11-2 and TRBJ2-1, with 11 bases aligning to TRBD2. The CDR3 totals 15 residues. V lost 6 bases, J lost 9 bases, and 10 bases stayed unmatched. The germline gives CDR1 SGHAT, CDR2 FQNNGV. The CDR3 region has the DNA TGTGCCAGCAGGATATTAGCGGGGGGGCCCCCTGAGCAGTTCTTC. This codes for CASRILAGGPPEQFF.

This chain connects TRBV4-3 to TRBJ2-2; 8 bases match TRBD1. The V and J ends lost 0 bases and 2 bases, in that order; junction bases with no gene match: 20. From germline, CDR1 is LGHNA and CDR2 YSLEER. CDR3 size: 22 residues. The CDR3 loop is CASSQDIPPLLTGERNTGELFF. CDR3 DNA sequence: TGCGCCAGCAGCCAAGATATCCCTCCGCTTTTGACAGGGGAAAGAAACACCGGGGAGCTGTTTTTT.

The V and J genes are TRBV5-1 and TRBJ2-1, with 7 bases lining up with TRBD2. The germline CDR1 and CDR2 sequences are SGHRS and YFSETQ. Trimming at V came to 4 bases and at J to 1 base, leaving 5 bases not matched to a gene. The CDR3 is made up of 15 amino acids. Written as DNA, the CDR3 is TGCGCCAGCAGCACCACGGGGGGATCCTACAATGAGCAGTTCTTC. It specifies CASSTTGGSYNEQFF.

This chain uses TRBV29-1 with TRBJ2-3, with 9 bases aligning to TRBD2. CDR1 SQVTM and CDR2 ANQGSEA come from the germline V gene. The CDR3 covers 19 residues. The ends lost 0 bases at V and 1 base at J; junction bases unmatched: 14. In DNA form, the CDR3 reads TGCAGCGTTGAAGATCCCGAGGGCGGGGGGGCAATTGGCACAGATACGCAGTATTTT. Its translation: CSVEDPEGGGAIGTDTQYF.

The chain uses TRBV7-9 and TRBJ1-2; D unresolved. CDR3 length: 10 residues. V lost 5 bases and J 4 bases, leaving 2 bases between the germline ends. Germline V gives CDR1 SEHNR, CDR2 FQNEAQ (reference sequence). The CDR3 loop reads CASSPYGYTF. CDR3 DNA: TGTGCCAGCAGCCCCTATGGCTACACCTTC.

This clonotype showed up just a few times. J is TRBJ2-7 and V is TRBV7-2; possible D gene TRBD1, 5 bases. V was cut by 5 bases and J by 5 bases, with 13 bases left in between. The CDR3 runs 13 residues. Germline loops: CDR1 SGHTA, CDR2 FQGNSA. The CDR3 DNA reads as TGTGCCAGCAGCCCCTTTTCAGGGAACGAGCAGTACTTC. The encoded protein is CASSPFSGNEQYF.

The chain is built from TRBV6-6 and TRBJ1-6; D perhaps matches TRBD1 (5 bases). This CDR3 has 14 residues. Germline assignment: CDR1 MNHNY and CDR2 SVGAGI (reference sequence). V gave up 7 bases and J gave up 2 bases, with 9 bases separating them. The DNA for the CDR3 is TGTGCCAGCAACGGGGGGACCTATAATTCACCCCTCCACTTT. It codes for CASNGGTYNSPLHF.

This chain uses TRBV7-9 with TRBJ1-6, with 7 bases fitting TRBD1. This CDR3 has 14 amino acids. V was pared by 3 bases and J by 10 bases, with 6 bases of the junction left unmatched. The germline CDR1 and CDR2 sequences are SEHNR and FQNEAQ (reference sequence). This CDR3 reads CASSFTGVGSPLHF. The CDR3 DNA reads as TGTGCCAGCAGCTTCACAGGGGTAGGATCACCCCTCCACTTT.

This clonotype was observed a few times. V is TRBV5-1 and J is TRBJ1-4; 8 positions match TRBD1. V trimming: 4 bases; J trimming: 1 base; junction bases outside the gene matches: 0. The CDR3 totals 14 residues. Germline assignment: CDR1 SGHRS and CDR2 YFSETQ. As DNA, the CDR3 is TGCGCCAGCAGCGGACAGGGAACTAATGAAAAACTGTTTTTT. Residues: CASSGQGTNEKLFF.

This clonotype turned up a few times. CDR3 coding DNA: TGTGCCAGCAGTTACACCAGGGGGGCATCCTATGGCTACACCTTC. This codes for CASSYTRGASYGYTF. The V call is TRBV6-5, the J call TRBJ1-2, with 7 bases that match TRBD1. Losses at the gene ends were 2 bases for V and 4 bases for J; bases not matched to a gene: 7. This CDR3 region has 15 residues. Germline assignment: CDR1 MNHEY and CDR2 SVGAGI.

Ten or more counts support this clonotype. The chain uses TRBV12-3 or TRBV12-4 and TRBJ2-7; TRBD1 matches 7 bases. The CDR3 loop spans 14 amino acids. V trimming: 4 bases; J trimming: 2 bases; junction bases outside the gene matches: 5. CDR3 sequence reads: CASSWGTGAYEQYF. The CDR3 DNA reads as TGTGCCAGCAGTTGGGGCACAGGGGCCTACGAGCAGTACTTC.

This clonotype was picked up a small number of times. The V gene is TRBV21-1, the J gene TRBJ1-1. TRBV21-1 is classified as a pseudogene. There are 16 residues in the CDR3. For the CDR3, the DNA is TGTGCCAGCAGCCAACAGGGCCGTGACGGGAACACTGAAGCTTTCTTT. Translated: CASSQQGRDGNTEAFF.

This clonotype was seen many times. The rearrangement links TRBV6-2 or TRBV6-3 to TRBJ1-5; the D is unclear. V shed 10 bases and J shed 2 bases, with 21 bases lying between them. The CDR3 loop spans 16 amino acids. Germline V gene lookup returns CDR1 MNHEY and CDR2 SVGEGT. The CDR3 coding sequence is TGTGCCACCGTAGACGGACTGCGGCCTGGCAATCAGCCCCAGCATTTT. Amino acid sequence: CATVDGLRPGNQPQHF.

The J gene is TRBJ1-1, the V gene TRBV29-1; perhaps TRBD1 as D (5 bases). With 4 bases removed from V and 4 bases from J, the gap between germline ends came to 10 bases. Germline V CDR1 and CDR2: SQVTM, ANQGSEA. The CDR3 consists of 12 residues. CDR3 amino acids: CSVGGGTTEAFF. The CDR3 DNA follows: TGCAGCGTTGGGGGGGGGACCACTGAAGCTTTCTTT.

This clonotype came up a few times. This chain connects TRBV4-2 to TRBJ2-5; TRBD2 is a possible D gene (7 bases). Germline CDR1 and CDR2: LGHNA and YNFKEQ. The CDR3 spans 18 residues. Trimming shortened V by 0 bases and J by 4 bases, and 21 bases separated the two germline ends. The CDR3 sequence: CASSQDLGFRGAGETQYF. The CDR3 DNA follows: TGTGCCAGCAGCCAAGATCTGGGTTTCCGGGGGGCTGGAGAGACCCAGTACTTC.

V gene TRBV20-1 combines with J gene TRBJ1-6; 7 positions match TRBD1. Losses at the gene ends were 2 bases for V and 7 bases for J; bases not matched to a gene: 5. The germline V gene has CDR1 DFQATT and CDR2 SNEGSKA (reference sequence). The CDR3 covers 14 residues. This CDR3 is CSARWGQPNSPLHF. CDR3 coding DNA: TGCAGTGCTAGATGGGGACAGCCAAATTCACCCCTCCACTTT.